This TCR beta chain was profiled in a study of cytotoxic CD8 clonotypes in ibrutinib-treated CLL. Study-level information: Outcomes included 24 partial and 2 complete responses; after median roughly 70 months, roughly 14 stayed remitted and roughly twelve progressed. Mean yields were roughly 240,000 productive templates and 80,000 to 95,000 productive rearrangements per sample.

Remarks on this clone: No antigen is known for it.

Only in-frame clones appear in the TCRdb table, and some are missing; sequencing was by immunoSEQ multiplex PCR. The sample comprises about 130,000 clones, 75% to 85% of which are singletons, and 9.5% to 15% rests with the top ten. Germline CDR1 and CDR2: SGHRS and YFSETQ. The CDR3 loop spans 14 amino acids. V was clipped by 4 bases and J by 9 bases; unmatched bases: 5. Study-wide points: Public clonotypes were rare and shrank or held steady on treatment.

Sequencing was performed on PBMCs, taken after 12 months of ibrutinib treatment. This TCR came from a human donor with chronic lymphocytic leukemia. The chain combines TRBV5-1 with TRBJ2-1, with 12 bases that match TRBD2. The CDR3 bases are TGCGCCAGCAGCCAAGGACTAGCGGGATTTGAGCAGTTCTTC. Protein product: CASSQGLAGFEQFF.